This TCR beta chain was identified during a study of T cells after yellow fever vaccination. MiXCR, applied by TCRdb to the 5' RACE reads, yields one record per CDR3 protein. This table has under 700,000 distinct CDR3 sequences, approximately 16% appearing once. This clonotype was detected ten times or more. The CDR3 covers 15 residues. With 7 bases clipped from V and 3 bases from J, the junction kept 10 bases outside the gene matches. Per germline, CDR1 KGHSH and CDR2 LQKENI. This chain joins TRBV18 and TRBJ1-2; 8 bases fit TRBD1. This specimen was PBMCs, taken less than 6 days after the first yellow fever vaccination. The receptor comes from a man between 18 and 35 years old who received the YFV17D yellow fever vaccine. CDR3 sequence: CASFSTGDGDYGYTF. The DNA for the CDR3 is TGTGCCAGCTTTTCGACAGGGGACGGCGACTATGGCTACACCTTC.